One sample yielded the 28 T cell receptor beta chains listed below, sequenced in a study of CD8 T cells in Susac syndrome. RNA, at about 0.45 to 1 ug, was reverse transcribed with random hexamers. TCRdb redid the calling of the immunoSEQ multiplex PCR reads with MiXCR, one entry per CDR3 protein. The sample records just over 300,000 distinct CDR3 sequences, about 90% being singletons. Sequenced sample: CD4+ T cells from PBMCs. These receptors were taken from a human donor with multiple sclerosis.

J is TRBJ1-2 and V is TRBV19, with D perhaps matching TRBD1 (6 bases). The CDR3 contains 13 residues. V was trimmed by 6 bases and J by 4 bases, leaving 12 bases between them. Germline lookup yields CDR1 LNHDA and CDR2 SQIVND (reference sequence). The CDR3 sequence is CASSEQGVYGYTF. The CDR3 DNA follows: TGTGCCAGTAGCGAACAGGGCGTCTATGGCTACACCTTC. The variable domain in full, with the rest retrieved from reference TRBV19 and TRBJ1-2, is DGGITQSPKYLFRKEGQNVTLSCEQNLNHDAMYWYRQDPGQGLRLIYYSQIVNDFQKGDIAEGYSVSREKKESFPLTVTSAQKNPTAFYLCASSEQGVYGYTFGSGTRLTVV.

The chain recombines TRBV12-3 or TRBV12-4 with TRBJ1-5; D unclear. Trimming removed 5 bases from V and 3 bases from J, with 8 bases in between. The CDR3 has 13 amino acids. CDR3 DNA sequence: TGTGCCAGCAGTGGGCAGCTCAATCAGCCCCAGCATTTT. It specifies CASSGQLNQPQHF.

This clonotype was picked up one time. The chain employs TRBV7-2 and TRBJ2-7; TRBD2 matches 10 bases. Germline-derived CDR1 and CDR2 are SGHTA and FQGNSA. The CDR3 loop spans 16 amino acids. Germline trimming cut 1 base from V and 6 bases from J; bases unmatched to any gene: 9. The CDR3: CASSLESTSGSGEQYF. CDR3 nucleotides: TGTGCCAGCAGCTTAGAGTCGACTAGCGGGTCGGGCGAGCAGTACTTC.

The chain has TRBV3-1 and TRBJ1-2, with D perhaps matching TRBD1 (5 bases). Per the germline V gene, CDR1 is LGHDT and CDR2 is YNNKEL (reference sequence). The V gene lost 0 bases and the J gene lost 5 bases, with 13 bases spanning the gap. The CDR3 runs 15 residues. CDR3 loop: CASSQDHQGWYGYTF. Here the CDR3 DNA reads TGTGCCAGCAGCCAAGATCACCAGGGATGGTATGGCTACACCTTC.

This CDR3 reads CSARDWGTSGRAGEQYF. CDR3 nucleotides: TGCAGTGCTAGAGATTGGGGGACTAGCGGGAGGGCCGGGGAGCAGTACTTC. The V and J genes are TRBV20-1 and TRBJ2-7; 16 bases match TRBD2. V was pared by 0 bases and J by 7 bases, with 9 bases of the junction left unmatched. The CDR3 spans 17 residues. Germline V gene lookup returns CDR1 DFQATT and CDR2 SNEGSKA (reference sequence).

This clonotype came up once. The J gene is TRBJ2-7, the V gene TRBV3-1; 8 nucleotides line up with TRBD2. The J segment lost 3 bases and the V segment lost 1 base, leaving 14 bases of the junction unmatched. Germline V gene lookup returns CDR1 LGHDT and CDR2 YNNKEL (reference sequence). The CDR3 runs 18 residues. This CDR3 reads CASSQGAGAGPAYYEQYF. The DNA for the CDR3 is TGTGCCAGCAGCCAAGGAGCGGGAGCGGGACCCGCTTACTACGAGCAGTACTTC.

This chain links TRBV3-1 with TRBJ2-7; unclear D gene. The CDR3 runs 14 residues. Germline CDR1 reads LGHDT; CDR2 reads YNNKEL (reference sequence). V lost 0 bases and J 0 bases, leaving 6 bases between the germline ends. The CDR3 reads CASSQEYSSYEQYF. The CDR3 coding sequence is TGTGCCAGCAGCCAAGAGTACAGCTCCTACGAGCAGTACTTC.

The chain's CDR3 is CASSPLGGLENEQFF. The CDR3 coding sequence is TGCGCCAGCAGCCCGCTTGGGGGGCTGGAGAATGAGCAGTTCTTC. The V and J genes are TRBV5-1 and TRBJ2-1; the D call may be TRBD1 or TRBD2 (6 bases each). Deletions cut 4 bases from V and 7 bases from J, with 18 bases between. This CDR3 comprises 15 residues. Germline CDR1 reads SGHRS; CDR2 reads YFSETQ. The whole variable domain, filled in from reference TRBV5-1 and TRBJ2-1, reads KAGVTQTPRYLIKTRGQQVTLSCSPISGHRSVSWYQQTPGQGLQFLFEYFSETQRNKGNFPGRFSGRQFSNSRSEMNVSTLELGDSALYLCASSPLGGLENEQFFGPGTRLTVL.

This chain joins TRBV2 and TRBJ1-1; D is unresolved. Trimming took off 4 bases at V and 6 bases at J, with 6 bases between the two ends. This CDR3 spans 11 amino acids. CDR1 and CDR2 (germline): SNHLY, FYNNEI. CDR3 residues: CASSVKSEAFF. The CDR3 nucleotides read TGTGCCAGCAGTGTTAAGTCTGAAGCTTTCTTT. The complete variable domain, with remaining parts taken from reference TRBV2 and TRBJ1-1, reads EPEVTQTPSHQVTQMGQEVILRCVPISNHLYFYWYRQILGQKVEFLVSFYNNEISEKSEIFDDQFSVERPDGSNFTLKIRSTKLEDSAMYFCASSVKSEAFFGQGTRLTVV.

Written as DNA, the CDR3 is TGTGCTAGTGGTTTCCATCGATATACGGGGAGATCGAGCAATCAGCCCCAGCATTTT. It yields the protein CASGFHRYTGRSSNQPQHF. The rearrangement joins TRBV12-5 to TRBJ1-5; no clear D. The CDR3 extends over 19 amino acids. V was clipped by 3 bases and J by 1 base, with 22 bases between them. CDR1 is LGHNT and CDR2 is FRNRAP in the germline V gene.

J is TRBJ2-1 and V is TRBV29-1, with D possibly being TRBD2 (6 bases). The CDR3 consists of 13 residues. Looked up from germline, CDR1 is SQVTM and CDR2 is ANQGSEA. Trimming took off 4 bases at V and 7 bases at J, with 14 bases between the two ends. CDR3 protein: CSVGLRLVNEQFF. The CDR3 nucleotides are TGCAGCGTTGGATTGCGACTAGTGAATGAGCAGTTCTTC.

CDR3: CAWKAGLAEFF. The CDR3 DNA reads TGTGCCTGGAAGGCGGGACTAGCGGAGTTCTTC. The chain uses TRBV30 and TRBJ2-1, with TRBD2 matching 11 bases. Germline values: CDR1 GTSNPN, CDR2 SVGIG (reference sequence). The CDR3 is made up of 11 amino acids. V shed 4 bases, J shed 14 bases, and the junction held 4 bases outside the gene matches.

The chain joins TRBV4-1 to TRBJ1-2, with unresolved D. The CDR3 is 17 residues long. Germline V CDR1 and CDR2: MGHRA, YSYEKL. Trimming pared 2 bases from V and 5 bases from J, leaving 21 bases between. The CDR3 is CASSQQETRGQLYGYTF. Here the CDR3 DNA reads TGCGCCAGCAGCCAACAGGAAACGCGCGGGCAGCTGTATGGCTACACCTTC.

J is TRBJ1-2 and V is TRBV4-1; D ambiguous. CDR1 is MGHRA and CDR2 is YSYEKL in the germline V gene. The CDR3 covers 17 residues. V lost 4 bases and J lost 3, with 21 bases in between. The CDR3 loop is CASSRVFPTGKDYGYTF. For the CDR3, the DNA is TGCGCCAGCAGCCGAGTATTTCCTACTGGAAAGGACTATGGCTACACCTTC.

This chain connects TRBV10-3 to TRBJ2-5; 9 bases line up with TRBD2. This CDR3 has 15 amino acids. J gave up 5 bases and V 4 bases, and 8 bases lay outside the gene matches. Per the germline V gene, CDR1 is ENHRY and CDR2 is SYGVKD. CDR3 sequence: CAISGSAGGRETQYF. CDR3 bases: TGTGCCATCAGTGGAAGCGCGGGAGGGAGGGAGACCCAGTACTTC.

The CDR3 coding sequence is TGTGCCACCAGTGACCCGACAGATAGCACAGATACGCAGTATTTT. It codes for CATSDPTDSTDTQYF. This chain links TRBV24-1 with TRBJ2-3; D might be TRBD1 (5 bases). Germline V gene data show CDR1 as KGHDR and CDR2 as SFDVKD. This CDR3 contains 15 residues. The V gene lost 4 bases and the J gene lost 0 bases, with 10 bases spanning the gap.

The V call is TRBV6-2 or TRBV6-3, the J call TRBJ1-5; D may be TRBD1 (6 bases). V lost 2 bases and J 2 bases, leaving 19 bases between the germline ends. Per germline, CDR1 MNHEY and CDR2 SVGEGT. This CDR3 has 18 amino acids. The CDR3 DNA follows: TGTGCCAGCAGTTACCCCCCCTCAACAGGGCTGGGCAATCAGCCCCAGCATTTT. Translated: CASSYPPSTGLGNQPQHF.

The CDR3 here is CASRDTGSYEQYF. The CDR3, as DNA: TGTGCCAGCAGGGATACAGGGTCCTACGAGCAGTACTTC. The V and J genes are TRBV6-1 and TRBJ2-7; weak D call: TRBD1 (6 bases). The V and J ends lost 6 bases and 1 base respectively, with 10 bases between them. This CDR3 has 13 amino acids. Germline-derived CDR1 and CDR2 are MNHNS and SASEGT.

This chain connects TRBV2 to TRBJ2-5, with D uncertain. Germline CDR1 reads SNHLY; CDR2 reads FYNNEI. V shed 6 bases and J shed 0 bases, with 11 bases lying between them. The CDR3 has 14 residues. CDR3 coding DNA: TGTGCCAGCAGGGACCGACGCTACCAAGAGACCCAGTACTTC. Protein sequence: CASRDRRYQETQYF.

This sequence joins TRBV30 and TRBJ2-2, with D uncertain. Germline V gene lookup returns CDR1 GTSNPN and CDR2 SVGIG (reference sequence). This CDR3 is 13 amino acids long. The germline V and J ends were trimmed by 1 base and 4 bases, with 7 bases remaining between them. The CDR3 reads CAWSARFTGELFF. The DNA of the CDR3 is TGTGCCTGGAGTGCGAGATTCACCGGGGAGCTGTTTTTT.

The chain has TRBV2 and TRBJ2-7; D gene uncertain. The CDR3 extends over 14 amino acids. Trimming removed 7 bases from V and 4 bases from J, with 17 bases in between. Germline V CDR1 and CDR2: SNHLY, FYNNEI. The CDR3 nucleotides are TGTGCCAGCAAGTTTACCATCTCAGCGTACGAGCAGTACTTC. Translating gives CASKFTISAYEQYF.

V usage is TRBV7-9 and J usage is TRBJ2-1, with 11 bases fitting TRBD2. Trimming took 6 bases from V and 8 from J; bases not matched to a gene: 6. CDR1 and CDR2 (germline): SEHNR, FQNEAQ (reference sequence). The CDR3 has 14 amino acids. CDR3 protein: CASRDSGRGDEQFF. The CDR3 bases are TGTGCCAGCAGGGATAGCGGGAGGGGCGATGAGCAGTTCTTC.

CDR3 nucleotide sequence: TGCGCCAGCAGCGGCGGGGGGTACAATGAGCAGTTCTTC. This gives the protein CASSGGGYNEQFF. The chain recombines TRBV4-1 with TRBJ2-1; 8 bases are shared with TRBD2. The CDR3 is 13 amino acids. Germline V gene sequence: CDR1 MGHRA, CDR2 YSYEKL. With V trimmed by 5 bases and J by 4 bases, 1 base remained unmatched.

The gene calls are TRBV7-3 and TRBJ2-5; weak D call: TRBD2 (6 bases). The ends were cut back, 1 base at V and 4 bases at J, with 13 bases in the middle. CDR3 size: 15 residues. Per the germline V gene, CDR1 is SGHTA and CDR2 is FQGTGA. The CDR3 spells CASSLNGGSAETQYF. CDR3 coding DNA: TGTGCCAGCAGCTTAAATGGAGGGAGCGCAGAGACCCAGTACTTC.

The CDR3 bases are TGTGCCAGCAGTGAAGCGCTCAGAGGGGGCAACTCTGGGGCCAACGTCCTGACTTTC. It is translated as CASSEALRGGNSGANVLTF. The chain joins TRBV6-1 to TRBJ2-6, with 7 bases lining up with TRBD1. Looked up from germline, CDR1 is MNHNS and CDR2 is SASEGT. J gave up 0 bases and V 0 bases, and 8 bases lay outside the gene matches. The CDR3 contains 19 residues.

J is TRBJ2-5 and V is TRBV24-1; possibly TRBD1 or TRBD2 for D (6 bases each). V was cut by 6 bases and J by 5 bases, with 9 bases left in between. The CDR3 spans 12 residues. Germline CDR1 KGHDR, CDR2 SFDVKD. For the CDR3, the DNA is TGTGCCACCAGTAGGGGGGACGAGACCCAGTACTTC. It yields the protein CATSRGDETQYF.

The rearrangement uses TRBV4-3 and TRBJ1-1; unclear D gene. The V and J ends lost 4 bases and 1 base respectively, with 13 bases between them. The CDR3 is 15 amino acids. CDR1 is LGHNA and CDR2 is YSLEER in the germline V gene. This chain's CDR3 is CASSPGDTPNTEAFF. The DNA for the CDR3 is TGCGCCAGCAGCCCCGGAGACACGCCGAACACTGAAGCTTTCTTT.

This clonotype was observed a few times. V usage is TRBV20-1 and J usage is TRBJ1-6; 7 nucleotides agree with TRBD1. J lost 6 bases, V lost 6 bases, and 5 bases had no gene match. The CDR3 is 13 residues long. Looked up from germline, CDR1 is DFQATT and CDR2 is SNEGSKA (reference sequence). The CDR3, as DNA: TGCAGTGCCCTGGACAGGAGTAATTCACCCCTCCACTTT. Translating it yields CSALDRSNSPLHF.